A single sample gave rise to the 8 T cell receptor beta chains below, sequenced in a study of blood T cell repertoires in COVID-19 (dated by TCRdb to 2020 to 2021). The method was the immunoSEQ multiplex PCR assay. TCRdb's version of the immuneACCESS table is confined to in-frame rearrangements and falls short of the full clone set. An unresolved V gene accounts for under half of the shortfall where checked; the remainder is of unknown origin. The table for this sample lists over 85,000 clones; roughly 89% of them were counted only once. 1.9% of the sample is held by the ten biggest clonotypes. The sequencing input was peripheral blood. The receptors derive from a woman between 50 and 59 years old with COVID-19, enrolled during active disease.

This rearrangement joins TRBV10-1 to TRBJ2-2, with TRBD2 as a possible D gene (6 bases). The CDR3 spans 14 residues. Between the trimmed V and J ends, which lost 2 bases and 6 bases, there was a span of 10 bases. Germline V gene data show CDR1 as WNHNN and CDR2 as SYGVQD (reference sequence). The CDR3 region has the DNA TGCGCCAGCAGTGAGGTTGGGGGGTCCGGGGAGCTGTTTTTT. Protein sequence: CASSEVGGSGELFF.

The chain is built from TRBV11-3 and TRBJ1-2; a weak D match, TRBD1 (5 bases). CDR3 length: 16 amino acids. Trimming pared 5 bases from V and 4 bases from J, leaving 20 bases between. The V gene's germline CDR1 is SGHNT and CDR2 YENEEA. The CDR3 is CASSPYIGHFVYGYTF. The CDR3 DNA is TGTGCCAGCAGCCCCTATATCGGACACTTCGTCTATGGCTACACCTTC.

A few counts support this clone. The rearrangement uses TRBV7-2 and TRBJ2-3; D is ambiguous. Per germline, CDR1 SGHTA and CDR2 FQGNSA. V shed 3 bases and J shed 3 bases, with 13 bases lying between them. The CDR3 runs 15 residues. The CDR3 nucleotides read TGTGCCAGCAGCTTGGCGACGGGTCCAACAGATACGCAGTATTTT. The encoded protein is CASSLATGPTDTQYF.

The chain is built from TRBV3-1 (or the pseudogene TRBV3-2) and TRBJ1-1, with D unclear. The CDR3 has 14 residues. V dropped 3 bases and J dropped 6 bases, with 14 bases sitting between them. Germline V gene data show CDR1 as LGHDT and CDR2 as YNNKEL (reference sequence). The CDR3 sequence: CASSHVQRVSEAFF. The CDR3 DNA reads TGTGCCAGCAGCCACGTCCAAAGAGTATCTGAAGCTTTCTTT.

The gene calls are TRBV3-1 (or the pseudogene TRBV3-2) and TRBJ1-2, with a possible D match to TRBD1 (5 bases). The V and J ends lost 4 bases and 3 bases respectively, with 15 bases between them. Germline values: CDR1 LGHDT, CDR2 YNNKEL (reference sequence). The CDR3 is 15 amino acids. Here the CDR3 reads CASSPLLTVDYGYTF. CDR3 nucleotide sequence: TGTGCCAGCAGCCCCCTATTGACAGTCGACTATGGCTACACCTTC.

The CDR3 DNA reads TGTGCCAGCAGCTTTACTAGCGGGGGACCCAGCACCTACGAGCAGTACTTC. Residues: CASSFTSGGPSTYEQYF. V gene TRBV7-2 combines with J gene TRBJ2-7, with 11 positions matching TRBD2. Losses at the gene ends were 3 bases for V and 2 bases for J; bases not matched to a gene: 9. This CDR3 is 17 amino acids long. Germline CDR1 and CDR2: SGHTA and FQGNSA.

This chain joins TRBV21-1 and TRBJ2-2; TRBD2, the table's D call, was not compared with the DNA. TRBV21-1 is an annotated pseudogene. The CDR3 totals 15 residues. CDR3 in DNA: TGTGCCAGCATCCCCGGGGAGGGGCTGACCGGGGAGCTGTTTTTT. Its translation is CASIPGEGLTGELFF.

The V call is TRBV3-1 (or the pseudogene TRBV3-2), the J call TRBJ1-4; D unclear. Germline V gene data show CDR1 as LGHDT and CDR2 as YNNKEL (reference sequence). This CDR3 has 12 amino acids. Trimming stripped 4 bases from V and 5 bases from J, with 5 bases between. CDR3 coding DNA: TGTGCCAGCAGCCTCCTCAATGAAAAACTGTTTTTT. This sequence encodes CASSLLNEKLFF.